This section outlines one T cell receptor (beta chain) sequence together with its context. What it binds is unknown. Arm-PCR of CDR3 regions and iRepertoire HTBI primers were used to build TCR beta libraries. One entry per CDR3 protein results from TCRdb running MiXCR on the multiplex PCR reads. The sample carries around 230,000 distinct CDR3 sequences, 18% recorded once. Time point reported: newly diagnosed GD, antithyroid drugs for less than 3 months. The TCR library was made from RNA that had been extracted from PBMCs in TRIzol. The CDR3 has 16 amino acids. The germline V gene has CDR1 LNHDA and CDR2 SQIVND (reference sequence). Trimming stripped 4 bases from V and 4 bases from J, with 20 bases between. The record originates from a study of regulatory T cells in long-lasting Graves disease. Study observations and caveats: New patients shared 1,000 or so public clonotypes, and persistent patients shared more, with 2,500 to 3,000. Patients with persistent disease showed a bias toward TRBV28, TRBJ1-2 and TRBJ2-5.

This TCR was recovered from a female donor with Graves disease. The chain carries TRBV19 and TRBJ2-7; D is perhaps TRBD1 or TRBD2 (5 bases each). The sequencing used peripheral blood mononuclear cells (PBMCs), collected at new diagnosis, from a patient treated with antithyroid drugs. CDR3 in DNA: TGTGCCAGTAGTAGGGACGGCCGCCGTCCCCCATACGAGCAGTACTTC. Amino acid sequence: CASSRDGRRPPYEQYF.